This TCR beta chain was profiled in a study of T cell responses to AZD1222 COVID-19 vaccine. Study-wide context: Pooling covered second doses at about 4 or about 12 weeks.

General observations from the study: Vaccine-associated CD4 TCRs spanned spike, dominant at 160-218 and 743-854.

Sequencing used immunoSEQ multiplex PCR; TCRdb keeps in-frame clones, though not all of them. In the table there are 95,000 to 150,000 clones, around 92% of which are singletons. The count of this clone is one. Its antigen is undetermined. This CDR3 region has 13 residues. The V gene lost 4 bases and the J gene lost 5 bases, with 9 bases spanning the gap. CDR1 is SGHRS and CDR2 is YFSETQ in the germline V gene. The sample consisted of peripheral blood, taken on day 0 of AZD1222 vaccination. The sequence was obtained from an adult in good health. V usage is TRBV5-1 and J usage is TRBJ2-2, with D possibly being TRBD2 (6 bases). The DNA of the CDR3 is TGCGCCAGCAGCGGGGAGGATACCGGGGAGCTGTTTTTT. As protein: CASSGEDTGELFF. The full variable domain, in which reference TRBV5-1 and TRBJ2-2 provide the parts outside the CDR3, is KAGVTQTPRYLIKTRGQQVTLSCSPISGHRSVSWYQQTPGQGLQFLFEYFSETQRNKGNFPGRFSGRQFSNSRSEMNVSTLELGDSALYLCASSGEDTGELFFGEGSRLTVL.